The rows below give T cell receptor beta chains drawn from one sample of a study of cytomegalovirus exposure and HLA in healthy donors. The repertoire was sequenced with immunoSEQ multiplex PCR; TCRdb's copy has only in-frame clones and lacks some. Of approximately 51,000 clones listed, around 82% are singletons. Material: PBMCs. These receptors were taken from a boy younger than 18 in good health and CMV-seropositive. The CDR3 runs from the conserved cysteine through the conserved F or W. Fields, in order: clone size, J gene, D gene, V gene, CDR3 protein, CDR3 DNA. D genes are given only for firm matches. Part of the rows lack a size; the others show once, few, many or a class for expanded clones.

clone size: -
J gene: TRBJ1-5
D gene: TRBD1
V gene: TRBV28
CDR3 protein: CATGSQGAKQPQHF
CDR3 DNA: TGTGCCACCGGGTCCCAGGGGGCAAAGCAGCCCCAGCATTTT

clone size: -
J gene: TRBJ2-2
D gene: -
V gene: TRBV6-5
CDR3 protein: CASKDMPGELFF
CDR3 DNA: TGTGCCAGCAAGGACATGCCCGGGGAGCTGTTTTTT

clone size: -
J gene: TRBJ2-2
D gene: TRBD1
V gene: TRBV27
CDR3 protein: CASSSLTGILNTGELFF
CDR3 DNA: TGTGCCAGCAGTTCACTGACAGGGATCCTGAACACCGGGGAGCTGTTTTTT

clone size: few
J gene: TRBJ2-1
D gene: TRBD1
V gene: TRBV5-4
CDR3 protein: CASSPQGTGLINEQFF
CDR3 DNA: TGTGCCAGCAGCCCCCAGGGGACAGGGCTAATCAATGAGCAGTTCTTC

clone size: -
J gene: TRBJ2-7
D gene: -
V gene: TRBV7-9
CDR3 protein: CASSPPVGRGDEQYF
CDR3 DNA: TGTGCCAGCAGCCCCCCGGTGGGGCGGGGTGACGAGCAGTACTTC

clone size: few
J gene: TRBJ2-1
D gene: TRBD2
V gene: TRBV11-2
CDR3 protein: CASNWGLAGEGEQFF
CDR3 DNA: TGTGCCAGCAACTGGGGACTAGCGGGGGAAGGTGAGCAGTTCTTC

clone size: -
J gene: TRBJ2-7
D gene: TRBD1
V gene: TRBV18
CDR3 protein: CASSPDRGLYEQYF
CDR3 DNA: TGTGCCAGCTCACCGGACAGGGGACTATACGAGCAGTACTTC

clone size: -
J gene: TRBJ2-3
D gene: -
V gene: TRBV6-1
CDR3 protein: CASRPPGTDTQYF
CDR3 DNA: TGTGCCAGCAGACCCCCGGGCACAGATACGCAGTATTTT

clone size: -
J gene: TRBJ2-3
D gene: TRBD2
V gene: TRBV5-8
CDR3 protein: CASSWGGTSGATDTQYF
CDR3 DNA: TGTGCCAGCAGCTGGGGGGGGACTAGCGGGGCCACAGATACGCAGTATTTT

clone size: -
J gene: TRBJ1-6
D gene: -
V gene: TRBV5-1
CDR3 protein: CASSLGTAPNSPLHF
CDR3 DNA: TGCGCCAGCAGCTTGGGGACAGCACCAAATTCACCCCTCCACTTT

clone size: -
J gene: TRBJ2-2
D gene: TRBD2
V gene: TRBV7-9
CDR3 protein: CASSLGLTGGGGWNGELFF
CDR3 DNA: TGTGCCAGCAGTCTAGGGCTAACGGGGGGTGGAGGGTGGAACGGGGAGCTGTTTTTT

clone size: -
J gene: TRBJ2-2
D gene: TRBD2
V gene: TRBV7-8
CDR3 protein: CASSLTGGGTGELFF
CDR3 DNA: TGTGCCAGCAGCTTAACGGGGGGTGGCACCGGGGAGCTGTTTTTT

clone size: -
J gene: TRBJ1-5
D gene: -
V gene: TRBV28
CDR3 protein: CASSFLTANQPQHF
CDR3 DNA: TGTGCCAGCAGTTTCCTGACAGCCAATCAGCCCCAGCATTTT

clone size: -
J gene: TRBJ2-7
D gene: -
V gene: TRBV7-6
CDR3 protein: CASSLETAYEQYF
CDR3 DNA: TGTGCCAGCAGCTTAGAAACTGCTTACGAGCAGTACTTC